This entry lists 26 T cell receptor beta chains sequenced from one sample in a study of regulatory T cells in long-lasting Graves disease (dated by TCRdb to the early 2020s). The library was produced with multiplex PCR. The run used an Illumina HiSeq 4000. TCR beta libraries were built with iRepertoire HTBI primers and Arm-PCR amplification of CDR3 regions. TCRdb ran its own pipeline on the public reads, namely fastp trimming at Q25 and MiXCR clone calling, and kept in-frame beta chains. Every CDR3 protein is listed once, alongside the most common genes and DNA of its rows. The sample data list about 520,000 distinct CDR3 sequences, and about 12% of these were observed just once. In total, the top ten clones hold roughly 8.9% of the sample. Reading the label with the study, this specimen's time point is: newly diagnosed GD, antithyroid drugs for less than 3 months. RNA was extracted from PBMCs in TRIzol for both TCR sequencing and RNA sequencing.

The same sample was also used in a study of T cells in Graves' hyperthyroidism and ophthalmopathy.

Sequences were derived from peripheral blood mononuclear cells (PBMCs), sampled at new diagnosis, from a patient treated with antithyroid drugs. These receptor sequences come from a woman aged 25-40 years with Graves disease. Donor details come from another sample of the same person, matched by shared clones.

This clonotype was seen ten or more times. The rearrangement joins TRBV5-1 to TRBJ1-2, with a weak D call TRBD1 (5 bases). Germline CDR1 reads SGHRS; CDR2 reads YFSETQ. Trimming removed 0 bases at V and 2 bases at J, with 8 bases between. The CDR3 is 14 residues long. CDR3 DNA: TGCGCCAGCAGCTTGGGGGACGGGAACTATGGCTACACCTTC. Amino acids: CASSLGDGNYGYTF. The full variable domain, its missing parts supplied by reference TRBV5-1 and TRBJ1-2, is KAGVTQTPRYLIKTRGQQVTLSCSPISGHRSVSWYQQTPGQGLQFLFEYFSETQRNKGNFPGRFSGRQFSNSRSEMNVSTLELGDSALYLCASSLGDGNYGYTFGSGTRLTVV.

Points on this clonotype: One junction end disagrees with the germline gene, perhaps due to a read error. V and J are TRBV15 and TRBJ2-7, with TRBD1 identical over 8 bases. The CDR3 spans 16 residues. Germline CDR1 LNHNV, CDR2 YYDKDF (reference sequence). CDR3 region: CATSRLRQGSSYGQYF. In DNA, the CDR3 is TGTGCCACCAGCAGGCTGAGACAGGGGAGCTCCTACGGGCAGTACTTC.

This clonotype was detected ten times or more. This sequence joins TRBV28 and TRBJ2-3, with D uncertain. Between the trimmed V and J ends, which lost 4 bases and 0 bases, there was a span of 8 bases. The germline V gene encodes CDR1 MDHEN and CDR2 SYDVKM. This CDR3 contains 14 residues. CDR3 protein: CASSSDPSTDTQYF. The DNA of the CDR3 is TGTGCCAGCAGTTCAGATCCTAGCACAGATACGCAGTATTTT.

At least ten counts were recorded for this clonotype. The V gene is TRBV5-6, the J gene TRBJ2-5, with D tentatively TRBD2 (6 bases). V dropped 0 bases and J dropped 2 bases, with 23 bases sitting between them. CDR3 length: 19 residues. Germline V lookup: CDR1 SGHDT, CDR2 YYEEEE. CDR3 DNA: TGTGCCAGCAGCTTGGAACAAGCCCCGGGACTCCTGTTTCAAGAGACCCAGTACTTC. Encoded protein: CASSLEQAPGLLFQETQYF.

The chain carries TRBV10-2 and TRBJ1-4, with D hard to call. V shed 2 bases and J shed 0 bases, with 4 bases lying between them. The CDR3 sequence is 14 residues long. Germline lookup yields CDR1 WSHSY and CDR2 SAAADI. The DNA of the CDR3 is TGCGCCAGCAGTGAGGGACCAACTAATGAAAAACTGTTTTTT. It specifies CASSEGPTNEKLFF.

This clonotype was recorded at least ten times. The chain combines TRBV7-3 with TRBJ2-1; the D is unclear. CDR1 is SGHTA, CDR2 FQGTGA, per germline. V was trimmed by 5 bases and J by 10 bases, leaving 18 bases between them. The CDR3 is 14 amino acids. CDR3 DNA sequence: TGTGCCAGCAGCGAGGACCCATCAGCAGACGAGCAGTTCTTC. Translated: CASSEDPSADEQFF.

This clonotype was detected many times. This chain joins TRBV11-2 and TRBJ1-2, with TRBD1 identical over 7 bases. With 4 bases clipped from V and 1 base from J, the junction kept 6 bases outside the gene matches. This CDR3 is 15 amino acids long. The germline CDR1 and CDR2 sequences are SGHAT and FQNNGV. This CDR3 reads CASSSGTVNNYGYTF. The CDR3 region has the DNA TGTGCCAGCAGCTCGGGGACAGTGAATAACTATGGCTACACCTTC.

This clonotype appeared many times. The chain couples TRBV12-3 or TRBV12-4 to TRBJ2-6; weak D call: TRBD1 (6 bases). The CDR3 loop spans 15 amino acids. The V gene lost 6 bases and the J gene lost 2 bases, with 11 bases spanning the gap. CDR3 amino acids: CASSFSGAGANVLTF. As DNA, the CDR3 is TGTGCCAGCAGCTTTTCAGGGGCTGGGGCCAACGTCCTGACTTTC.

This clonotype appeared many times. J is TRBJ2-7 and V is TRBV27, with D possibly being TRBD1 (6 bases). Germline lookup yields CDR1 MNHEY and CDR2 SMNVEV (reference sequence). With 4 bases removed from V and 2 bases from J, the gap between germline ends came to 9 bases. The CDR3 has 13 amino acids. The CDR3 sequence is CASSSTGTYEQYF. In nucleotides, the CDR3 is TGTGCCAGCAGTTCGACAGGAACCTACGAGCAGTACTTC.

This clonotype was counted at least ten times. This sequence joins TRBV28 and TRBJ2-7, with D perhaps matching TRBD1 or TRBD2 (6 bases each). Germline lookup yields CDR1 MDHEN and CDR2 SYDVKM. The CDR3 length is 16 residues. The ends were cut back, 4 bases at V and 2 bases at J, with 18 bases in the middle. CDR3 sequence: CASSSLRGEGAYEQYF. DNA for the CDR3: TGTGCCAGCAGTTCCCTGCGGGGAGAGGGGGCCTACGAGCAGTACTTC.

This clonotype occurred many times. This chain joins TRBV11-1 and TRBJ2-7; D possibly corresponds to TRBD1 (7 bases). The V gene lost 5 bases and the J gene lost 2 bases, with 19 bases spanning the gap. The CDR3 is 16 residues long. In germline, CDR1 is SGHAT, CDR2 FQDESV (reference sequence). The CDR3 region is CASSAQGGGTTYEQYF. In nucleotides, the CDR3 is TGTGCCAGCAGCGCTCAGGGGGGCGGAACTACCTACGAGCAGTACTTC.

This clonotype was counted only a few times. A junction boundary mismatches the germline segment, possibly from a read error. The J gene is TRBJ2-1, the V gene TRBV10-3; 10 bases line up with TRBD2. The CDR3 is 14 residues long. CDR1 and CDR2 (germline): ENHRY, SYGVKD. CDR3 in DNA: TGTGCCATCAGGGATCTAGCGGGAGCAAAAGAGCAGCTCTTC. It encodes CAIRDLAGAKEQLF.

The table lists this clonotype with many counts. The chain carries TRBV11-2 and TRBJ2-3; 8 nucleotides match TRBD1. V gave up 4 bases and J gave up 4 bases; unmatched junction bases: 13. Per germline, CDR1 SGHAT and CDR2 FQNNGV. The CDR3 covers 17 residues. The CDR3 loop is CASSYRGFDRGSDTQYF. The CDR3 DNA reads TGTGCCAGCAGCTACCGCGGTTTTGACAGGGGTTCAGATACGCAGTATTTT.

The chain combines TRBV20-1 with TRBJ2-1; D not resolved. Trimming took off 0 bases at V and 7 bases at J, with 10 bases between the two ends. The V gene's germline CDR1 is DFQATT and CDR2 SNEGSKA (reference sequence). The CDR3 length is 13 residues. CDR3 coding DNA: TGCAGTGCTAGAGATTCTTGGGTAAATGAGCAGTTCTTC. It encodes CSARDSWVNEQFF.

This sequence joins TRBV25-1 and TRBJ1-1; D is undetermined. The CDR3 has 13 residues. V lost 3 bases and J lost 7, with 12 bases in between. The V gene's germline CDR1 is MGHDK and CDR2 SYGVNS. CDR3 bases: TGTGCCAGCAGTGAGCTCGGGCAGGATGAAGCTTTCTTT. This encodes CASSELGQDEAFF.

This clonotype was picked up many times. This chain connects TRBV15 to TRBJ2-2, with no clear D. The V end lost 5 bases, the J end lost 2 bases, and 3 bases lay between the germline ends. Germline assignment: CDR1 LNHNV and CDR2 YYDKDF (reference sequence). This CDR3 contains 12 residues. CDR3 nucleotides: TGTGCCACCAGCCATAACACCGGGGAGCTGTTTTTT. The encoded protein is CATSHNTGELFF.

This clonotype was seen more than once but under ten times. V usage is TRBV6-1 and J usage is TRBJ1-2; no definite D call. The V and J ends lost 5 bases and 2 bases respectively, with 15 bases between them. Per germline, CDR1 MNHNS and CDR2 SASEGT. The CDR3 consists of 15 residues. The CDR3 loop reads CASSRPLSENYGYTF. The CDR3 bases are TGTGCCAGCAGTCGTCCCCTCTCAGAGAACTATGGCTACACCTTC.

In this sample, this clonotype turned up a few times. This rearrangement joins TRBV19 to TRBJ2-3; the D gene is possibly TRBD1 (6 bases). V was pared by 3 bases and J by 7 bases, with 14 bases between. The CDR3 length is 14 residues. The germline V gene has CDR1 LNHDA and CDR2 SQIVND (reference sequence). The CDR3 sequence is CASSILGAANTQYF. In DNA form, the CDR3 reads TGTGCCAGTAGTATTTTGGGGGCGGCAAATACGCAGTATTTT.

This clonotype was picked up many times. The rearrangement links TRBV29-1 to TRBJ2-3; 7 bases fit TRBD2. Germline CDR1 is SQVTM and CDR2 is ANQGSEA. The CDR3 runs to 15 residues. Unmatched junction bases numbered 8, after V lost 3 bases and J lost 2 bases. CDR3: CSVDSGLRHTDTQYF. CDR3 coding DNA: TGCAGCGTTGATTCGGGACTACGACACACAGATACGCAGTATTTT.

The V call is TRBV7-2, the J call TRBJ2-2, with D possibly TRBD1 on 5 matching bases. The CDR3 sequence is 14 residues long. V dropped 0 bases and J dropped 4 bases, with 6 bases sitting between them. Germline CDR1 and CDR2: SGHTA and FQGNSA. The CDR3 DNA is TGTGCCAGCAGCTTAGCCAGGGTCACCGGGGAGCTGTTTTTT. This sequence encodes CASSLARVTGELFF. The full variable domain, rest sourced from reference TRBV7-2 and TRBJ2-2, is GAGVSQSPSNKVTEKGKDVELRCDPISGHTALYWYRQSLGQGLEFLIYFQGNSAPDKSGLPSDRFSAERTGGSVSTLTIQRTQQEDSAVYLCASSLARVTGELFFGEGSRLTVL.

In this sample, this clonotype turned up many times. The DNA for the CDR3 is TGCGCCAGCAGCTTGGACAGGGACTCCTACGAGCAGTACTTC. Translating it yields CASSLDRDSYEQYF. This rearrangement joins TRBV5-1 to TRBJ2-7; TRBD1 is a possible D gene (6 bases). CDR1 is SGHRS, CDR2 YFSETQ, per germline. The CDR3 covers 14 residues. Trimming took 0 bases from V and 0 from J, leaving 7 bases between them.

This clonotype has ten or more counts. The rearrangement links TRBV3-1 to TRBJ1-2; no firm D call. V gave up 5 bases and J gave up 4 bases, with 17 bases separating them. The CDR3 extends over 15 amino acids. Germline CDR1 LGHDT, CDR2 YNNKEL (reference sequence). The CDR3 DNA is TGTGCCAGCAGCGAGGTTCCGGGTACGGGCTATGGCTACACCTTC. Its protein product is CASSEVPGTGYGYTF.

In its sample, this clonotype was seen a few times. The chain joins TRBV19 to TRBJ2-4, with a tentative D call TRBD1 (6 bases). The CDR3 extends over 15 amino acids. With 7 bases removed from V and 0 bases from J, the gap between germline ends came to 13 bases. In germline, CDR1 is LNHDA, CDR2 SQIVND (reference sequence). CDR3 nucleotide sequence: TGTGCCAGTACCCCGAGGGGGTTAGCCAAAAACATTCAGTACTTC. Translated, it gives CASTPRGLAKNIQYF.

The rearrangement uses TRBV5-6 and TRBJ2-3; possible D gene TRBD2, 5 bases. The V gene lost 2 bases and the J gene lost 8 bases, with 21 bases spanning the gap. The CDR3 loop spans 16 amino acids. The germline gives CDR1 SGHDT, CDR2 YYEEEE. The CDR3 nucleotides are TGTGCCAGCAGCTTAATGGGCGTAGCGATTCTTATTACGCAGTATTTT. It encodes CASSLMGVAILITQYF.

The chain employs TRBV20-1 and TRBJ2-5; 8 nucleotides align to TRBD2. J was trimmed by 1 base and V by 0 bases; bases with no gene match: 10. Germline lookup yields CDR1 DFQATT and CDR2 SNEGSKA (reference sequence). The CDR3 has 17 residues. CDR3 sequence: CSARDNPGLAGQETQYF. Written as DNA, the CDR3 is TGCAGTGCTAGAGATAACCCCGGTCTAGCGGGCCAAGAGACCCAGTACTTC.

V and J are TRBV15 and TRBJ2-7; 10 positions agree with TRBD2. Germline loops: CDR1 LNHNV, CDR2 YYDKDF (reference sequence). With V trimmed by 2 bases and J by 5 bases, 9 bases remained unmatched. The CDR3 totals 16 residues. The CDR3 loop reads CATSRLPGLAFNEQYF. CDR3 sequence (DNA): TGTGCCACCAGCAGATTACCGGGACTAGCGTTCAACGAGCAGTACTTC.